Following are 24 T cell receptor beta chains from one sample sequenced in a study of T cell responses to AZD1222 COVID-19 vaccine. Sequenced by immunoSEQ multiplex PCR; TCRdb stores in-frame clones only, minus some. The table has 150,000 to 200,000 clones, around nine tenths seen once. This specimen consisted of peripheral blood, obtained 28 days after the second dose of the MenACWY control vaccine. These receptors came from an adult who received the MenACWY meningococcal vaccine as a control.

The chain carries TRBV2 and TRBJ2-7; 14 bases line up with TRBD2. The CDR3 extends over 15 amino acids. Germline CDR1 and CDR2: SNHLY and FYNNEI. After removal of 5 bases from V and 6 bases from J, the junction contained 6 bases not matched to a gene. The CDR3 DNA is TGTGCCAGCAGTCGGACTAGCGGGGGGTCAGGCGAGCAGTACTTC. It specifies CASSRTSGGSGEQYF. The variable domain in full, completed from reference TRBV2 and TRBJ2-7, reads EPEVTQTPSHQVTQMGQEVILRCVPISNHLYFYWYRQILGQKVEFLVSFYNNEISEKSEIFDDQFSVERPDGSNFTLKIRSTKLEDSAMYFCASSRTSGGSGEQYFGPGTRLTVT.

The CDR3 DNA sequence: TGTGCCTGGAGATCGGAGGGCTACACCTTC. Residues: CAWRSEGYTF. The gene calls are TRBV30 and TRBJ1-2, with D hard to call. The V end lost 3 bases, the J end lost 8 bases, and 7 bases lay between the germline ends. Germline loops: CDR1 GTSNPN, CDR2 SVGIG (reference sequence). The CDR3 covers 10 residues. The entire variable domain, with the rest obtained from reference TRBV30 and TRBJ1-2, is as follows: SQTIHQWPATLVQPVGSPLSLECTVEGTSNPNLYWYRQAAGRGLQLLFYSVGIGQISSEVPQNLSASRPQDRQFILSSKKLLLSDSGFYLCAWRSEGYTFGSGTRLTVV.

This sequence joins TRBV12-3 or TRBV12-4 and TRBJ1-1; D remains ambiguous. The CDR3 spans 13 residues. Trimming cost V 5 bases and J 11 bases, with 18 bases left between them. In nucleotides, the CDR3 is TGTGCCAGCAGTCGCCAGGACTCTAGCGAGGCTTTCTTT. Its translation is CASSRQDSSEAFF.

This clone was observed a few times. The chain uses TRBV19 and TRBJ1-4; D is uncertain. The CDR3 has 14 amino acids. V was cut by 3 bases and J by 7 bases, with 12 bases left in between. The germline CDR1 and CDR2 sequences are LNHDA and SQIVND (reference sequence). CDR3 nucleotides: TGTGCCAGTAGTATGAGGGCAGACTCTGAAAAACTGTTTTTT. Translation: CASSMRADSEKLFF.

This clone was detected only a few times. The chain couples TRBV18 to TRBJ2-7, with a weak D call TRBD2 (7 bases). The length of the CDR3 is 15 residues. Per the germline V gene, CDR1 is KGHSH and CDR2 is LQKENI. Trimming removed 8 bases at V and 6 bases at J, with 23 bases between. In nucleotides, the CDR3 is TGTGCCAGCCATCAAGGGGGGGCGGATTTCGGCGAGCAGTACTTC. Its translation is CASHQGGADFGEQYF.

This clone was detected once. J is TRBJ2-3 and V is TRBV12-3 or TRBV12-4; no firm D call. Trimming cost V 2 bases and J 6 bases, with 6 bases left between them. The CDR3 is made up of 12 amino acids. CDR3 loop: CASSLRADTQYF. The CDR3 DNA reads TGTGCCAGCAGTTTAAGGGCGGATACGCAGTATTTT.

The chain carries TRBV19 and TRBJ1-5; tentative D call: TRBD1 (6 bases). Trimming stripped 6 bases from V and 4 bases from J, with 10 bases between. Germline values: CDR1 LNHDA, CDR2 SQIVND (reference sequence). There are 13 residues in the CDR3. The CDR3 reads CASRGGWNQPQHF. The DNA for the CDR3 is TGTGCCAGTAGAGGGGGGTGGAATCAGCCCCAGCATTTT.

V is TRBV7-8 and J is TRBJ1-1, with 10 bases matching TRBD1. The CDR3 runs to 12 residues. Germline assignment: CDR1 SGHVS and CDR2 FQNEAQ. V trimming: 5 bases; J trimming: 12 bases; junction bases outside the gene matches: 6. CDR3 in amino acids: CASSPRDRGTFF. For the CDR3, the DNA is TGTGCCAGCAGCCCCCGGGACAGGGGAACTTTCTTT.

The chain links TRBV3-1 (or the pseudogene TRBV3-2) to TRBJ1-3; TRBD1 is a possible D gene (5 bases). Germline values: CDR1 LGHDT, CDR2 YNNKEL (reference sequence). V was shortened by 3 bases and J by 2 bases, with 14 bases between the two germline ends. The CDR3 has 16 amino acids. CDR3 bases: TGTGCCAGCAGCCAGGCCGCAGGGTGGCCTGGAAACACCATATATTTT. It encodes CASSQAAGWPGNTIYF.

This chain connects TRBV19 to TRBJ1-1; possibly TRBD1 for D (5 bases). V dropped 7 bases and J dropped 1 base, with 19 bases sitting between them. CDR1 and CDR2 (germline): LNHDA, SQIVND (reference sequence). CDR3 length: 16 amino acids. The CDR3, as DNA: TGTGCCAGTAACCGGCAGGGCCAGATGTCGAACACTGAAGCTTTCTTT. Residues: CASNRQGQMSNTEAFF.

This clone was seen just once. The chain recombines TRBV6-5 with TRBJ1-2; no reliable D call. V lost 6 bases and J 0 bases, leaving 5 bases between the germline ends. From germline, CDR1 is MNHEY and CDR2 SVGAGI. The CDR3 spans 12 residues. CDR3 sequence (DNA): TGTGCCAGCAGACCAGCTAACTATGGCTACACCTTC. It codes for CASRPANYGYTF.

V and J are TRBV20-1 and TRBJ1-3; D might be TRBD1 (5 bases). Germline values: CDR1 DFQATT, CDR2 SNEGSKA (reference sequence). The ends were cut back, 3 bases at V and 0 bases at J, with 15 bases in the middle. CDR3 length equals 16 residues. The CDR3 DNA is TGCAGTGCTAGTAGGGGCAGACTTACCTCTGGAAACACCATATATTTT. Protein sequence: CSASRGRLTSGNTIYF.

The gene calls are TRBV3-1 (or the pseudogene TRBV3-2) and TRBJ1-1, with a possible D match to TRBD1 (6 bases). With 4 bases removed from V and 0 bases from J, the gap between germline ends came to 9 bases. The CDR3 extends over 14 amino acids. Germline CDR1 reads LGHDT; CDR2 reads YNNKEL (reference sequence). The CDR3 protein is CASSLGQMNTEAFF. CDR3 DNA sequence: TGTGCCAGCAGCCTAGGACAGATGAACACTGAAGCTTTCTTT.

This rearrangement joins TRBV7-2 to TRBJ1-1, with no clear D. V was clipped by 5 bases and J by 1 base, with 14 bases between them. This CDR3 is built from 15 residues. Germline V CDR1 and CDR2: SGHTA, FQGNSA. The CDR3 nucleotides read TGTGCCAGCAGCAAGGGATGGACTGCGAACACTGAAGCTTTCTTT. Amino acids: CASSKGWTANTEAFF.

This chain joins TRBV19 and TRBJ1-1; possible D gene TRBD1, 5 bases. Trimming took off 5 bases at V and 3 bases at J, with 10 bases between the two ends. CDR1 is LNHDA, CDR2 SQIVND, per germline (reference sequence). The CDR3 is made up of 13 amino acids. This CDR3 is CASSYRQYTEAFF. CDR3 in DNA: TGTGCCAGTAGTTATCGACAGTACACTGAAGCTTTCTTT.

The gene calls are TRBV18 and TRBJ1-6; no firm D call. Trimming left V 4 bases short and J 7 bases short, with 11 bases between. There are 14 residues in the CDR3. Germline V lookup: CDR1 KGHSH, CDR2 LQKENI. This chain's CDR3 is CASSRFGENSPLHF. The DNA for the CDR3 is TGTGCCAGCTCACGATTTGGGGAGAATTCACCCCTCCACTTT.

This sequence joins TRBV5-1 and TRBJ1-4; perhaps TRBD1 as D (5 bases). CDR1 is SGHRS and CDR2 is YFSETQ in the germline V gene. V lost 0 bases and J 3 bases, leaving 12 bases between the germline ends. The CDR3 length is 16 residues. The CDR3 protein is CASSLDKGTSNEKLFF. The CDR3 bases are TGCGCCAGCAGCTTGGATAAGGGGACCTCTAATGAAAAACTGTTTTTT.

CDR3 residues: CASSSGTGDEKLFF. Written as DNA, the CDR3 is TGTGCCAGCAGCTCCGGGACAGGGGATGAAAAACTGTTTTTT. This chain uses TRBV2 with TRBJ1-4, with 10 bases fitting TRBD1. This CDR3 contains 14 residues. From germline, CDR1 is SNHLY and CDR2 FYNNEI. V lost 6 bases, J lost 6 bases, and 4 bases stayed unmatched.

The J gene is TRBJ2-2, the V gene TRBV27; TRBD2 aligns across 15 bases. V lost 8 bases, J lost 1 base, and 14 bases stayed unmatched. The CDR3 extends over 20 amino acids. Germline V CDR1 and CDR2: MNHEY, SMNVEV (reference sequence). CDR3 region: CASSLVGTSGRRWNTGELFF. The CDR3 DNA sequence: TGTGCCAGCTCCCTAGTAGGGACTAGCGGGAGGAGGTGGAACACCGGGGAGCTGTTTTTT.

The gene calls are TRBV9 and TRBJ2-2; 7 bases are shared with TRBD2. V dropped 0 bases and J dropped 3; count of bases not matched to a gene: 5. Germline CDR1 SGDLS, CDR2 YYNGEE. CDR3 length: 16 amino acids. The CDR3 here is CASSVAGGGDTGELFF. The DNA for the CDR3 is TGTGCCAGCAGCGTAGCTGGGGGAGGGGACACCGGGGAGCTGTTTTTT. The variable domain in full, with the rest retrieved from reference TRBV9 and TRBJ2-2, is DSGVTQTPKHLITATGQRVTLRCSPRSGDLSVYWYQQSLDQGLQFLIQYYNGEERAKGNILERFSAQQFPDLHSELNLSSLELGDSALYFCASSVAGGGDTGELFFGEGSRLTVL.

V and J are TRBV28 and TRBJ1-6; 8 nucleotides line up with TRBD1. The germline CDR1 and CDR2 sequences are MDHEN and SYDVKM. The CDR3 has 15 residues. The junction had 12 bases not matched to a gene; V was cut back by 6 bases and J by 11 bases. In DNA form, the CDR3 reads TGTGCCAGCAGCCTCAGGCAGGGGGCTCAGACACCCCTCCACTTT. Translation: CASSLRQGAQTPLHF.

The V and J genes are TRBV6-5 and TRBJ2-5; 9 positions match TRBD1. The CDR3 is made up of 16 amino acids. Losses at the gene ends were 0 bases for V and 4 bases for J; bases not matched to a gene: 6. The germline V gene encodes CDR1 MNHEY and CDR2 SVGAGI. The CDR3 bases are TGTGCCAGCAGTTACTCGCGACAGGGGGTAGGAGAGACCCAGTACTTC. Translated, it gives CASSYSRQGVGETQYF.

This chain connects TRBV19 to TRBJ1-6, with TRBD1 matching over 7 bases. Germline trimming cut 4 bases from V and 6 bases from J; bases unmatched to any gene: 9. In germline, CDR1 is LNHDA, CDR2 SQIVND (reference sequence). The CDR3 runs 16 residues. The CDR3 protein is CASSRGRTGTNSPLHF. The CDR3 nucleotides are TGTGCCAGTAGTAGAGGTAGGACAGGCACTAATTCACCCCTCCACTTT.

The chain recombines TRBV7-2 with TRBJ2-1; the D call may be TRBD1 or TRBD2 (7 bases each). This CDR3 comprises 14 residues. V lost 1 base, J lost 7 bases, and 11 bases lay in between. Germline V CDR1 and CDR2: SGHTA, FQGNSA. CDR3 coding DNA: TGTGCCAGCAGCTTAGGACAGGGAGGGAATGAGCAGTTCTTC. The encoded protein is CASSLGQGGNEQFF.